The clone carrying this TCR beta chain was picked up many times. The data are from a study of blood T cell repertoires in COVID-19. On the study more broadly: The United States, Italy and Spain provided the acute and convalescent COVID-19 samples. PBMCs, B-cell-depleted T cells, or T cells provided the cDNA or gDNA that made up the material.

Per the study methods: Amplifying reference gene primers gave estimates of nucleated cell counts. Profiling relied on immunoSEQ multiplex PCR, and the TCRdb table lists in-frame clones only, not all of them. The V and J calls and clone size are taken from that table; D and trimming were inferred from the DNA. Of around 93,000 clones listed, about 80% were seen once; the top ten hold approximately 18%. Germline CDR1 reads MNHEY; CDR2 reads SVGAGI. V shed 7 bases and J shed 2 bases, with 9 bases lying between them. The CDR3 runs to 13 residues. This receptor was obtained from an elderly man with acute or convalescent COVID-19. This sequence joins TRBV6-5 and TRBJ1-3; no reliable D call. Source material: peripheral blood. The CDR3: CASMRAAGNTIYF. Here the CDR3 DNA reads TGTGCCAGCATGAGGGCAGCTGGAAACACCATATATTTT.